This T cell receptor (beta chain) was observed in a study of cytomegalovirus exposure and HLA in healthy donors. Points on this clone: No antigen is known for it.

Trimming took off 1 base at V and 4 bases at J, with 19 bases between the two ends. The CDR3 is 16 residues long. The V gene's germline CDR1 is SQVTM and CDR2 ANQGSEA. Study-level points and caveats: Earlier analysis looked at TCR beta V segments, and most were productive about 87% or about 30% of the time.

60 Vbeta and 13 Jbeta primers were used in PCR. Using immunoSEQ multiplex PCR, the repertoire was profiled, and TCRdb retains in-frame clones only, with some absent. In the table there are over 250,000 clones, roughly 88% of which are singletons. V usage is TRBV29-1 and J usage is TRBJ1-1, with a weak D call TRBD1 (6 bases). The sample was PBMCs. The receptor was derived from a man aged 35-49 years in good health and CMV-seropositive. DNA of the CDR3: TGCAGCGTTGAAGGTTGGGCAGGGGTCCGGGCCACTGAAGCTTTCTTT. Translating it yields CSVEGWAGVRATEAFF.